This TCR beta chain was profiled in a study of CD8+ T cells in alopecia areata. Treatment described: oral pan-JAK inhibitor, 5-10 mg twice daily. Isolated RNA was reverse transcribed into cDNA used as the sequencing template. Some clones are missing from TCRdb's copy, which holds only in-frame ones; the method was immunoSEQ multiplex PCR. The profile shows 250,000 to 300,000 clones, roughly 64% of them singletons. This CDR3 region has 12 residues. V dropped 4 bases and J dropped 5 bases, with 7 bases sitting between them. The germline V gene has CDR1 LGHNA and CDR2 YSLEER. The rearrangement links TRBV4-3 to TRBJ2-3, with a weak D call TRBD1 (5 bases). The origin of this receptor is a human donor with alopecia areata. The source was CD4+ T cells sorted from blood, collected at week 24, from a patient treated with tofacitinib. The CDR3 DNA reads as TGCGCCAGCAGCCGTCAGGGAGATACGCAGTATTTT. This codes for CASSRQGDTQYF.